This T cell receptor beta chain came from a study of early stage breast cancer tumors. The study's findings and limits: Functional markers like CD4, CD8 and FOXP3 were missed in bulk sequencing.

The CDR3 length is 16 residues. The junction had 3 bases not matched to a gene; V was cut back by 0 bases and J by 0 bases. Only in-frame clones appear in the TCRdb table, and some are missing; sequencing was by immunoSEQ multiplex PCR. The data contain approximately 33,000 clones, around 75% of them singletons. A note on this clone: What it binds is not known.

The receptor was derived from a person between 35 and 49 years old with breast cancer. Sequencing input: blood. The rearrangement links TRBV23-1 to TRBJ2-3; 7 nucleotides match TRBD2. TRBV23-1 is given ORF status, its function remaining uncertain. CDR3 sequence: CASSQSGSGSTDTQYF. As DNA, the CDR3 is TGCGCCAGCAGTCAATCAGGTAGCGGGAGCACAGATACGCAGTATTTT.